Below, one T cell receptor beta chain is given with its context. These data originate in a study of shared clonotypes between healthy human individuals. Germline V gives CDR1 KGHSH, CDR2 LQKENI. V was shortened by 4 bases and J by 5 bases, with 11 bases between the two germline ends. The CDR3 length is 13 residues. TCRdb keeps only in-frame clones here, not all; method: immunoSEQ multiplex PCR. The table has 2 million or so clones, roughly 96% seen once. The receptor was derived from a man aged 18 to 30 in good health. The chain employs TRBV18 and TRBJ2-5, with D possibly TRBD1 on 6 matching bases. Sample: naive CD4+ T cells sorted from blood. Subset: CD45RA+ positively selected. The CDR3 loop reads CASSQQGFETQYF. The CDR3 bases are TGTGCCAGCTCACAACAGGGTTTCGAGACCCAGTACTTC.